This T cell receptor beta chain emerged from a study of T-cell reconstitution after alpha-beta-depleted transplantation in children. Study findings and constraints: T-cell counts and diversity at one year following transplant were attributed mainly to newly produced T cells.

TCRbeta library preparation incorporated unique molecular identifiers. TCRdb redid the calling of the PCR reads with MiXCR, one entry per CDR3 protein. This sample yields 44,000 or so distinct CDR3 sequences, of which about 9.3% are seen a single time; 25% to 30% belongs to the top ten. With respect to this clonotype: Its antigen remains unknown.

This sample comprised PBMCs, mostly from graft donor cells, obtained 60 days after TCRalphabeta/CD19-depleted stem cell transplant. This TCR derives from a male patient aged 2 to 10 who had a stem cell transplant for chronic granulomatous disease, so the T cells may come from the graft donor.

The CDR3 coding sequence is TGTGCCAGCTCAACAGGGCTGAACACTGAAGCTTTCTTT. Translating it yields CASSTGLNTEAFF. V and J are TRBV18 and TRBJ1-1, with D possibly TRBD1 on 6 matching bases. CDR1 and CDR2 (germline): KGHSH, LQKENI. Trimming took off 5 bases at V and 0 bases at J, with 7 bases between the two ends. The CDR3 extends over 13 amino acids.